The next 27 T cell receptor beta chains were all read from a single sample in a study of blood T cells in healthy people across ages. Next came a second PCR, run for about 7 to 12 cycles, which used a sample-barcoded 5' primer along with a J-beta primer mix. TCRdb recomputed calls from the 5' RACE reads with MiXCR, one row per CDR3 protein. This table has about 720,000 distinct CDR3 sequences, 22% appearing once. The sample was blood. These receptors all stem from a man aged 70 or older in good health.

This chain links TRBV7-2 with TRBJ2-2; possibly TRBD2 for D (5 bases). The CDR3 has 15 residues. Germline CDR1 and CDR2: SGHTA and FQGNSA. V lost 4 bases to trimming and J lost 1 base, with 10 bases between them. CDR3 DNA sequence: TGTGCCAGCAGCTCAACGGGATTGAACACCGGGGAGCTGTTTTTT. Amino acids: CASSSTGLNTGELFF.

The table lists this clonotype with many counts. V is TRBV12-3 or TRBV12-4 and J is TRBJ1-2, with a tentative D call TRBD1 (5 bases). Trimming took off 10 bases at V and 11 bases at J, with 20 bases between the two ends. CDR3 length: 12 amino acids. The CDR3 nucleotides read TGTGCCACCTCGTGGCGGGGGATGGTTTACACCTTC. This sequence encodes CATSWRGMVYTF.

J is TRBJ2-6 and V is TRBV7-3, with unresolved D. Germline CDR1 and CDR2: SGHTA and FQGTGA. The V end was cut by 5 bases, the J end by 0 bases, with 8 bases between. There are 15 residues in the CDR3. This CDR3 reads CASSRAGSGANVLTF. The CDR3 DNA reads as TGTGCCAGCAGCCGTGCAGGCTCTGGGGCCAACGTCCTGACTTTC.

This clonotype was seen only a few times. The V gene is TRBV12-3 or TRBV12-4, the J gene TRBJ1-2; D is unclear. The CDR3 has 12 amino acids. V gave up 3 bases and J gave up 11 bases, with 13 bases separating them. The CDR3 here is CASSFFPLNYTF. The CDR3 nucleotides read TGTGCCAGCAGTTTTTTCCCCCTAAATTACACCTTC.

This clonotype was detected only a few times. V and J are TRBV7-9 and TRBJ2-1, with D possibly TRBD2 on 5 matching bases. The DNA end favors TRBJ2-5, so the J call may be wrong. Germline CDR1 and CDR2: SEHNR and FQNEAQ (reference sequence). The CDR3 has 15 amino acids. The CDR3 protein is CASSLGVQRQETQYF. The CDR3 DNA sequence: TGTGCCAGCAGCTTAGGTGTACAGCGGCAAGAGACCCAGTACTTC.

The chain recombines TRBV2 with TRBJ2-5, with a weak D call TRBD2 (5 bases). Trimming removed 8 bases at V and 7 bases at J, with 17 bases between. CDR1 is SNHLY, CDR2 FYNNEI, per germline. This CDR3 has 13 amino acids. CDR3 residues: CASGPSGLRTQYF. CDR3 DNA sequence: TGTGCCAGCGGCCCCTCCGGACTTAGGACCCAGTACTTC. Supplemented by reference TRBV2 and TRBJ2-5, the full variable domain reads EPEVTQTPSHQVTQMGQEVILRCVPISNHLYFYWYRQILGQKVEFLVSFYNNEISEKSEIFDDQFSVERPDGSNFTLKIRSTKLEDSAMYFCASGPSGLRTQYFGPGTRLLVL.

The sample holds a few counts of this clonotype. The chain joins TRBV7-8 to TRBJ2-4, with D maybe TRBD2 (5 bases). The germline V gene encodes CDR1 SGHVS and CDR2 FQNEAQ. Trimming left V 6 bases short and J 5 bases short, with 11 bases between. This CDR3 comprises 13 residues. DNA of the CDR3: TGTGCCAGCAGAGGGTGGCGGGAAAACATTCAGTACTTC. It is translated as CASRGWRENIQYF.

Note on this clonotype: The junction differs from germline at one of its ends, possibly a read error. V is TRBV5-1 and J is TRBJ2-4; D uncertain. Germline lookup yields CDR1 SGHRS and CDR2 YFSETQ. CDR3 length: 12 amino acids. The DNA for the CDR3 is TGCGCCGGCAGCTTGGACAAAAACATTCAGTACTTC. Translating gives CAGSLDKNIQYF.

The gene calls are TRBV29-1 and TRBJ1-5; D is perhaps TRBD1 (5 bases). The CDR3 sequence is 13 residues long. The germline V gene has CDR1 SQVTM and CDR2 ANQGSEA. V lost 3 bases, J lost 2 bases, and 8 bases lay in between. The CDR3, as DNA: TGCAGCGTTGACGCGGGGGGCAATCAGCCCCAGCATTTT. Protein sequence: CSVDAGGNQPQHF.

At least ten counts were recorded for this clonotype. The rearrangement links TRBV5-6 to TRBJ1-2; D may be TRBD1 (6 bases). Trimming removed 5 bases at V and 4 bases at J, with 15 bases between. The CDR3 has 14 amino acids. Germline lookup yields CDR1 SGHDT and CDR2 YYEEEE. The DNA for the CDR3 is TGTGCCAGCAGTTTAGTAGGGGGATCCTATGGCTACACCTTC. Translated: CASSLVGGSYGYTF.

This clonotype was found a few times. V usage is TRBV7-9 and J usage is TRBJ2-3, with TRBD2 identical over 10 bases. CDR3 size: 15 residues. J lost 5 bases, V lost 5 bases, and 7 bases had no gene match. Germline V gene data show CDR1 as SEHNR and CDR2 as FQNEAQ (reference sequence). CDR3 residues: CASSLSGRLRDTQYF. DNA of the CDR3: TGTGCCAGCAGCCTTAGCGGGAGGCTGAGAGATACGCAGTATTTT. Supplemented by reference TRBV7-9 and TRBJ2-3, the full variable domain reads DTGVSQNPRHKITKRGQNVTFRCDPISEHNRLYWYRQTLGQGPEFLTYFQNEAQLEKSRLLSDRFSAERPKGSFSTLEIQRTEQGDSAMYLCASSLSGRLRDTQYFGPGTRLTVL.

This clonotype was counted many times. This rearrangement joins TRBV29-1 to TRBJ2-1; a possible D gene is TRBD1 (7 bases). Germline lookup yields CDR1 SQVTM and CDR2 ANQGSEA. V lost 4 bases and J lost 3, with 22 bases in between. The CDR3 is 17 residues long. The CDR3 region is CSVGGGTAGTYYNEQFF. The CDR3 DNA is TGCAGCGTTGGGGGTGGGACAGCCGGGACTTACTACAATGAGCAGTTCTTC.

This clonotype was counted a few times. The conserved closing phenylalanine or tryptophan is absent in this CDR3, likely reflecting a read error. CDR3 DNA: TGTGCCAGCAGCTTAATCGGGCTACAATCCTACGAGCAGTACCTC. It specifies CASSLIGLQSYEQYL. The V and J genes are TRBV7-2 and TRBJ2-7; D gene uncertain. The CDR3 is 15 residues long. Deletions cut 2 bases from V and 1 base from J, with 12 bases between. The germline CDR1 and CDR2 sequences are SGHTA and FQGNSA.

This clonotype was detected only a few times. The chain links TRBV20-1 to TRBJ2-3; 13 nucleotides line up with TRBD2. Germline V gene sequence: CDR1 DFQATT, CDR2 SNEGSKA (reference sequence). The CDR3 is 16 residues long. J was trimmed by 4 bases and V by 5 bases; bases with no gene match: 9. CDR3 region: CSAGRLTSGRADTQYF. CDR3 in DNA: TGCAGTGCTGGAAGACTAACTAGCGGGAGGGCAGATACGCAGTATTTT.

The chain employs TRBV7-8 and TRBJ1-2, with D possibly being TRBD1 (6 bases). Trimming left V 2 bases short and J 6 bases short, with 13 bases between. The CDR3 loop spans 14 amino acids. Germline CDR1 SGHVS, CDR2 FQNEAQ. The CDR3 sequence: CASSLTRTANGYTF. The DNA of the CDR3 is TGTGCCAGCAGCTTAACCCGGACAGCAAATGGCTACACCTTC. Full variable domain (outside the CDR3, taken from reference TRBV7-8 and TRBJ1-2): GAGVSQSPRYKVAKRGQDVALRCDPISGHVSLFWYQQALGQGPEFLTYFQNEAQLDKSGLPSDRFFAERPEGSVSTLKIQRTQQEDSAVYLCASSLTRTANGYTFGSGTRLTVV.

This clonotype turned up a few times. This chain's CDR3 is CSAREGQLSFSNQPQHF. CDR3 DNA sequence: TGCAGTGCTAGAGAAGGCCAACTCAGTTTTAGCAATCAGCCCCAGCATTTT. The V and J genes are TRBV20-1 and TRBJ1-5; D is unresolved. The CDR3 is 17 residues long. Trimming pared 0 bases from V and 0 bases from J, leaving 15 bases between. Germline CDR1 is DFQATT and CDR2 is SNEGSKA (reference sequence).

This clonotype was seen a handful of times. The chain couples TRBV7-9 to TRBJ2-5; no clear D gene. CDR3 length: 13 residues. CDR1 SEHNR and CDR2 FQNEAQ come from the germline V gene (reference sequence). The V gene lost 6 bases and the J gene lost 3 bases, with 11 bases spanning the gap. As DNA, the CDR3 is TGTGCCAGCAGTTTGGACGGTGAAGAGACCCAGTACTTC. It codes for CASSLDGEETQYF.

In its sample, this clonotype was seen a few times. The genes are TRBV5-6 and TRBJ1-1; D may be TRBD1 (6 bases). The V gene lost 4 bases and the J gene lost 6 bases, with 10 bases spanning the gap. Germline lookup yields CDR1 SGHDT and CDR2 YYEEEE. This CDR3 is 12 amino acids long. CDR3 DNA: TGTGCCAGCAGCATAAGGGGGGCTGAAGCTTTCTTT. This translates into CASSIRGAEAFF.

This chain uses TRBV2 with TRBJ2-7, with D possibly matching TRBD1 (5 bases). The CDR3 is 15 amino acids. Germline V gene data show CDR1 as SNHLY and CDR2 as FYNNEI. The V and J ends lost 8 bases and 0 bases respectively, with 17 bases between them. The CDR3 here is CASLDGALGSYEQYV. As DNA, the CDR3 is TGTGCCAGCCTCGATGGGGCATTGGGCTCCTACGAGCAGTACGTC.

This clonotype has only a few counts. This rearrangement joins TRBV3-1 to TRBJ2-1; 11 nucleotides align to TRBD2. The ends lost 4 bases at V and 5 bases at J; junction bases unmatched: 10. Germline loops: CDR1 LGHDT, CDR2 YNNKEL (reference sequence). The CDR3 loop spans 17 amino acids. CDR3 nucleotide sequence: TGTGCCAGCAGCCTGAGGACTAGCGGGTCTGGACACAATGAGCAGTTCTTC. Translated, it gives CASSLRTSGSGHNEQFF.

The V and J genes are TRBV27 and TRBJ2-5, with 9 bases matching TRBD1. Per germline, CDR1 MNHEY and CDR2 SMNVEV (reference sequence). This CDR3 spans 15 amino acids. V lost 7 bases to trimming and J lost 1 base; unmatched junction nucleotides: 7. The CDR3 nucleotides read TGTGCCAGCAACCCGACAGGGGGGATCCAAGAGACCCAGTACTTC. This encodes CASNPTGGIQETQYF.

This clonotype has a handful of counts. J is TRBJ1-3 and V is TRBV19; maybe TRBD1 (5 bases). CDR1 LNHDA and CDR2 SQIVND come from the germline V gene (reference sequence). The length of the CDR3 is 15 residues. V was clipped by 9 bases and J by 0 bases, with 15 bases between them. This chain's CDR3 is CASGRDRNSGNTIYF. The CDR3 nucleotides read TGTGCCAGCGGGCGGGACCGAAACTCTGGAAACACCATATATTTT.

This clonotype occurred a few times. CDR3 in amino acids: CSARTGLNTGELFF. The CDR3 nucleotides read TGCAGTGCTAGGACGGGATTAAACACCGGGGAGCTGTTTTTT. V and J are TRBV20-1 and TRBJ2-2; D might be TRBD2 (5 bases). Trimming removed 3 bases at V and 2 bases at J, with 10 bases between. The V gene's germline CDR1 is DFQATT and CDR2 SNEGSKA (reference sequence). The CDR3 sequence is 14 residues long.

The chain carries TRBV12-3 or TRBV12-4 and TRBJ2-2, with 8 bases lining up with TRBD2. The CDR3 covers 16 residues. J was trimmed by 4 bases and V by 4 bases; bases with no gene match: 8. The CDR3: CASSSLLAGPTGELFF. As DNA, the CDR3 is TGTGCCAGCAGTTCCCTCTTAGCGGGGCCCACCGGGGAGCTGTTTTTT.

The table lists this clonotype with a few counts. The chain uses TRBV29-1 and TRBJ2-1; no reliable D call. Germline CDR1 SQVTM, CDR2 ANQGSEA. Trimming cost V 5 bases and J 7 bases, with 15 bases left between them. This CDR3 comprises 13 residues. CDR3 loop: CSVMATQLNEQFF. CDR3 in DNA: TGCAGCGTTATGGCTACACAGTTAAATGAGCAGTTCTTC.

The chain links TRBV28 to TRBJ2-5, with D unresolved. Trimming cost V 3 bases and J 4 bases, with 9 bases left between them. Germline assignment: CDR1 MDHEN and CDR2 SYDVKM. The CDR3 spans 13 residues. CDR3 coding DNA: TGTGCCAGCAGTTTCCCCGCACTAGAGACCCAGTACTTC. It specifies CASSFPALETQYF.

Notes on this clonotype: Possible read error: a much larger clone is one base away. This chain uses TRBV29-1 with TRBJ2-5, with a weak D call TRBD2 (5 bases). The closer fit of TRBJ2-1 to the DNA end suggests the J call may be wrong. Per germline, CDR1 SQVTM and CDR2 ANQGSEA. CDR3 length equals 12 residues. The CDR3 here is CGVEGLLDEQFF. DNA for the CDR3: TGCGGCGTTGAGGGTCTTCTCGATGAGCAGTTCTTC.